This entry lists 21 T cell receptor beta chains sequenced from one sample in a study of T cells in Graves' hyperthyroidism and ophthalmopathy. Amplified regions were TCR beta CDR3 sequences from RNA transcripts. When the TCR CDR3 underwent first-round RT-PCR, the HTBI primer set was used. One entry per CDR3 protein results from TCRdb running MiXCR on the multiplex PCR reads. The sample carries around 200,000 distinct CDR3 sequences, around 16% recorded once. Sequencing was carried out using blood. The receptors were sampled from a man between 40 and 49 years old with Graves' hyperthyroidism.

This clonotype has a count of ten or more. V and J are TRBV20-1 and TRBJ2-5; 7 bases map to TRBD1. Germline V lookup: CDR1 DFQATT, CDR2 SNEGSKA (reference sequence). V was pared by 2 bases and J by 5 bases, with 8 bases of the junction left unmatched. The CDR3 runs 14 residues. The CDR3 DNA follows: TGCAGTGCTAGAACGAGGGGGCGCAGGGAGACCCAGTACTTC. Protein: CSARTRGRRETQYF.

This clonotype came up many times. The rearrangement joins TRBV2 to TRBJ2-7; D unclear. The germline CDR1 and CDR2 sequences are SNHLY and FYNNEI. Trimming cost V 1 base and J 2 bases, with 12 bases left between them. This CDR3 is built from 15 residues. The CDR3 DNA reads as TGTGCCAGCAGTGAAGGGCAATCCCCCACCTACGAGCAGTACTTC. Translation: CASSEGQSPTYEQYF.

In this sample, this clonotype turned up many times. V usage is TRBV5-6 and J usage is TRBJ2-2, with D tentatively TRBD1 (6 bases). Per the germline V gene, CDR1 is SGHDT and CDR2 is YYEEEE. This CDR3 comprises 16 residues. Trimming took 4 bases from V and 3 from J, leaving 16 bases between them. The CDR3 reads CASSKTGTRDTGELFF. The CDR3 coding sequence is TGTGCCAGCAGCAAGACCGGGACAAGGGACACCGGGGAGCTGTTTTTT.

The chain is built from TRBV12-3 or TRBV12-4 and TRBJ2-5, with D hard to call. This CDR3 is 16 amino acids long. Trimming removed 2 bases from V and 0 bases from J, with 13 bases in between. CDR3 region: CASSLTGRINQETQYF. As DNA, the CDR3 is TGTGCCAGCAGTTTAACCGGCAGGATAAACCAAGAGACCCAGTACTTC.

The table lists this clonotype with a few counts. The chain joins TRBV18 to TRBJ2-7, with 10 positions matching TRBD1. Per the germline V gene, CDR1 is KGHSH and CDR2 is LQKENI. V gave up 2 bases and J gave up 5 bases; unmatched junction bases: 6. This CDR3 has 15 amino acids. The CDR3 DNA follows: TGTGCCAGCTCACCATCCGACAGGGGGCTGAACGAGCAGTACTTC. Protein sequence: CASSPSDRGLNEQYF.

Regarding this clonotype: One base away lies a much larger clone, so this may be a sequencing read error. This chain joins TRBV6-5 and TRBJ1-2; D gene uncertain. The CDR3 has 13 amino acids. CDR1 is MNHEY and CDR2 is SVGAGI in the germline V gene. CDR3 sequence (DNA): TGTGCCAGAAGTTACGTGGCCGATCTTGGCTACACCTTC. It encodes CARSYVADLGYTF.

This clonotype was seen at least ten times. The chain links TRBV3-1 to TRBJ1-5; D call uncertain. With 0 bases removed from V and 9 bases from J, the gap between germline ends came to 12 bases. Looked up from germline, CDR1 is LGHDT and CDR2 is YNNKEL (reference sequence). There are 14 residues in the CDR3. CDR3 amino acids: CASSQESYARPQHF. The CDR3 coding sequence is TGTGCCAGCAGCCAAGAATCGTATGCGAGGCCCCAGCATTTT.

This chain links TRBV20-1 with TRBJ2-3, with TRBD2 as a possible D gene (5 bases). The CDR3 is 15 residues long. V was pared by 6 bases and J by 3 bases, with 19 bases between. CDR1 is DFQATT and CDR2 is SNEGSKA in the germline V gene (reference sequence). The CDR3 here is CSANLAHGVTDTQYF. CDR3 in DNA: TGCAGTGCCAACCTGGCGCACGGGGTAACAGATACGCAGTATTTT.

This clonotype was seen only a few times. V and J are TRBV9 and TRBJ2-1; D is perhaps TRBD1 (5 bases). Germline CDR1 SGDLS, CDR2 YYNGEE. The germline V and J ends were trimmed by 3 bases and 6 bases, with 28 bases remaining between them. This CDR3 is built from 19 residues. The CDR3 loop is CASSDQHDSGLWSSNEQFF. In DNA, the CDR3 is TGTGCCAGCAGCGACCAACATGATTCAGGGCTCTGGTCTTCCAATGAGCAGTTCTTC.

This clonotype was picked up many times. The chain employs TRBV20-1 and TRBJ1-5; D ambiguous. Germline V gene lookup returns CDR1 DFQATT and CDR2 SNEGSKA (reference sequence). With 6 bases removed from V and 5 bases from J, the gap between germline ends came to 20 bases. The CDR3 runs 15 residues. CDR3 coding DNA: TGCAGTGCCCGAGAGGGAACCCTGATCTATCAGCCCCAGCATTTT. This sequence encodes CSAREGTLIYQPQHF.

This clonotype was picked up many times. V usage is TRBV19 and J usage is TRBJ1-5; TRBD1 aligns across 7 bases. Germline CDR1 LNHDA, CDR2 SQIVND (reference sequence). V lost 3 bases and J lost 4; bases outside the gene matches: 3. The CDR3 covers 14 residues. CDR3 sequence reads: CASSIVQGNQPQHF. The CDR3 bases are TGTGCCAGTAGTATCGTACAGGGGAATCAGCCCCAGCATTTT.

The chain combines TRBV2 with TRBJ1-5, with 9 bases lining up with TRBD1. With V trimmed by 4 bases and J by 2 bases, 6 bases remained unmatched. The germline CDR1 and CDR2 sequences are SNHLY and FYNNEI. There are 16 residues in the CDR3. CDR3 region: CASSVQGAGGNQPQHF. The DNA for the CDR3 is TGTGCCAGCAGTGTACAGGGGGCTGGAGGCAATCAGCCCCAGCATTTT.

This clonotype has a handful of counts. This chain joins TRBV20-1 and TRBJ1-2; the D is unclear. V gave up 1 base and J gave up 10 bases, with 13 bases separating them. The CDR3 is 12 residues long. Germline CDR1 reads DFQATT; CDR2 reads SNEGSKA (reference sequence). The CDR3 region is CSARVMTSDYTF. The CDR3 bases are TGCAGTGCTAGAGTAATGACTTCGGACTACACCTTC.

Ten or more counts support this clonotype. This sequence joins TRBV5-1 and TRBJ2-2, with unresolved D. CDR1 SGHRS and CDR2 YFSETQ come from the germline V gene. The CDR3 covers 15 residues. V gave up 3 bases and J gave up 0 bases, with 9 bases separating them. The CDR3: CASSYTGPNTGELFF. The DNA of the CDR3 is TGCGCCAGCAGCTACACGGGTCCGAACACCGGGGAGCTGTTTTTT.

This chain uses TRBV6-5 with TRBJ2-2; D gene unclear. Per germline, CDR1 MNHEY and CDR2 SVGAGI. The CDR3 is 15 residues long. The V and J ends lost 0 bases and 3 bases respectively, with 8 bases between them. The DNA of the CDR3 is TGTGCCAGCAGTTACTCCCCCGCCGACACCGGGGAGCTGTTTTTT. Protein product: CASSYSPADTGELFF.

This clonotype was seen repeatedly, ten times or more. The rearrangement joins TRBV2 to TRBJ2-5, with D maybe TRBD1 (6 bases). Germline CDR1 reads SNHLY; CDR2 reads FYNNEI. The CDR3 covers 17 residues. The germline V and J ends were trimmed by 8 bases and 1 base, with 23 bases remaining between them. The CDR3 is CASLGRGSGTSQETQYF. The CDR3 bases are TGTGCCAGCTTGGGAAGGGGGAGTGGGACCTCCCAAGAGACCCAGTACTTC.

Many counts were recorded for this clonotype. The chain employs TRBV12-3 or TRBV12-4 and TRBJ2-3; TRBD1 agrees at 7 bases. CDR3 length: 14 amino acids. J was trimmed by 2 bases and V by 5 bases; bases with no gene match: 4. The CDR3 spells CASSNRGNTDTQYF. The CDR3 nucleotides are TGTGCCAGCAGTAACAGGGGCAACACAGATACGCAGTATTTT.

This clonotype was observed at least ten times. This chain joins TRBV28 and TRBJ1-2; 10 bases are shared with TRBD1. The ends lost 6 bases at V and 5 bases at J; junction bases unmatched: 9. The length of the CDR3 is 15 residues. Germline assignment: CDR1 MDHEN and CDR2 SYDVKM. CDR3 sequence (DNA): TGTGCCAGCAGCTACAAGACAGGGGGCGCGTATGGCTACACCTTC. Its protein is CASSYKTGGAYGYTF.

This clonotype was seen repeatedly, ten times or more. The chain couples TRBV2 to TRBJ2-5, with D maybe TRBD1 (6 bases). V lost 8 bases, J lost 5 bases, and 18 bases lay in between. CDR3 length: 14 amino acids. The germline gives CDR1 SNHLY, CDR2 FYNNEI. This CDR3 reads CASVNPGVGETQYF. The CDR3 DNA reads as TGTGCCAGCGTAAACCCAGGGGTAGGGGAGACCCAGTACTTC.

There are many counts of this clonotype. This sequence joins TRBV30 and TRBJ2-5; TRBD1 aligns across 7 bases. CDR1 GTSNPN and CDR2 SVGIG come from the germline V gene (reference sequence). The CDR3 is 13 residues long. J gave up 5 bases and V 7 bases, and 10 bases lay outside the gene matches. CDR3 loop: CASMQGVWETQYF. The CDR3 DNA reads as TGTGCCTCGATGCAGGGGGTCTGGGAGACCCAGTACTTC.

This clonotype was detected ten times or more. The chain combines TRBV6-1 with TRBJ2-3, with D unclear. The CDR3 is 15 amino acids. Trimming stripped 5 bases from V and 1 base from J, with 13 bases between. Germline values: CDR1 MNHNS, CDR2 SASEGT. CDR3 DNA sequence: TGTGCCAGCAGTCACCGGGTAGACGGCACAGATACGCAGTATTTT. This codes for CASSHRVDGTDTQYF.